This T cell receptor beta chain was identified during a study of T cells after yellow fever vaccination. About the study: Fractions of low cell number were prepared using SMART-Seq v4 Ultra Low Input.

One entry per CDR3 protein, called by TCRdb with MiXCR from the 5' RACE reads. There are some 100,000 distinct CDR3 sequences in the sample; about 8.8% occur only once, and over 15% lies in the top ten. Overall study results and limits: After the booster, approximately 96% of CD4 and just over 85% of CD8 primary-response clones were re-detected. FACS-sorted repertoires could contain abundant clonotypes contaminating from the bulk population.

V gave up 6 bases and J gave up 6 bases, with 23 bases separating them. In germline, CDR1 is MNHEY, CDR2 SMNVEV (reference sequence). The CDR3 is made up of 16 amino acids. The V gene is TRBV27, the J gene TRBJ1-2; maybe TRBD1 (6 bases). The starting material was CD8+ T cells not binding an NS4B(214-222) dextramer, sorted from PBMCs, obtained about 2 weeks after the first yellow fever vaccination. The TCR sequence derives from a man between 18 and 29 years old who received the YFV17D yellow fever vaccine. CDR3 protein: CASSINREGFPDGYTF. CDR3 nucleotide sequence: TGTGCCAGCAGCATAAACAGGGAAGGATTCCCGGATGGCTACACCTTC.